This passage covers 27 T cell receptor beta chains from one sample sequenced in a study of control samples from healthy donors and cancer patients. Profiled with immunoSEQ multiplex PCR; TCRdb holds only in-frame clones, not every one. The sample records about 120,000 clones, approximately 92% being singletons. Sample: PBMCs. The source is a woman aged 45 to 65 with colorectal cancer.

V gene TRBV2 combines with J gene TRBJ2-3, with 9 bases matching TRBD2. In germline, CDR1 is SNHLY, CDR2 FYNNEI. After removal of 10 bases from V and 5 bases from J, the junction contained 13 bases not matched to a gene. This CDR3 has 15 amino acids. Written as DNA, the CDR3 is TGTGCCACCAAGGTGTTAGCGGGAGCTGGAGATACGCAGTATTTT. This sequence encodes CATKVLAGAGDTQYF.

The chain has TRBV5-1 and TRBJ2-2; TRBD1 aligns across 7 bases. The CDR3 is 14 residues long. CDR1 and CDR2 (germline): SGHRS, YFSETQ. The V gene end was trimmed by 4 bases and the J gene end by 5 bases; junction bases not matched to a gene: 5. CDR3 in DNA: TGCGCCAGCAGCCCCGGGACAGCTACCGGGGAGCTGTTTTTT. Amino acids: CASSPGTATGELFF.

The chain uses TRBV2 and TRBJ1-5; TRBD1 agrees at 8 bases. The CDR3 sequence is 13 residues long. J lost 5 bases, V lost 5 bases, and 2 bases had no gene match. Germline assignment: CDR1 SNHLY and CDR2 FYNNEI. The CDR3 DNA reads TGTGCCAGCAGTATGACAGGGGATCAGCCCCAGCATTTT. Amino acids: CASSMTGDQPQHF.

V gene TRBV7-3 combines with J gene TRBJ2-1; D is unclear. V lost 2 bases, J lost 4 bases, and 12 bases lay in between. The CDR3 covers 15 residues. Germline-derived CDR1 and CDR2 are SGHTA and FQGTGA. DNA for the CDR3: TGTGCCAGCAGCTTAGAAGGGTCAGAGTACAATGAGCAGTTCTTC. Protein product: CASSLEGSEYNEQFF.

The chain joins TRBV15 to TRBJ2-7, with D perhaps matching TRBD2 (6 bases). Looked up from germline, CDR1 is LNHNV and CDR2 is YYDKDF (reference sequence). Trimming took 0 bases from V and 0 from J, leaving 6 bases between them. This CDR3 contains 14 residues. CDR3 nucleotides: TGTGCCACCAGCAGAGAGGGAGGCTCCTACGAGCAGTACTTC. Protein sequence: CATSREGGSYEQYF.

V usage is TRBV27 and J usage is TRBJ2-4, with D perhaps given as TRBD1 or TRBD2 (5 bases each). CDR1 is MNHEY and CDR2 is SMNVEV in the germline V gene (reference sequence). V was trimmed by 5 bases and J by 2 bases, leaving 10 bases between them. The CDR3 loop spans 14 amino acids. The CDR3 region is CASSRGSPKNIQYF. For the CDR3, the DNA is TGTGCCAGCAGTCGGGGCTCTCCCAAAAACATTCAGTACTTC.

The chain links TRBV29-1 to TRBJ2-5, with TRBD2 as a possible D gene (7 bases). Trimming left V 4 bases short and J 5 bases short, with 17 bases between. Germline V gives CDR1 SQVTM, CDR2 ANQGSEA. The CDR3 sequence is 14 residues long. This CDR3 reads CSVVILGGAETQYF. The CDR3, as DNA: TGCAGCGTTGTAATCTTAGGGGGGGCGGAGACCCAGTACTTC.

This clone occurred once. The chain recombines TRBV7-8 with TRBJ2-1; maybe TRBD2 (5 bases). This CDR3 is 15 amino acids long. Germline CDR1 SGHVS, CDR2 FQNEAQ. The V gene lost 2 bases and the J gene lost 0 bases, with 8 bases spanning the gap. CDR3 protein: CASSLSGSSYNEQFF. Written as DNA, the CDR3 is TGTGCCAGCAGCTTATCGGGAAGCTCCTACAATGAGCAGTTCTTC.

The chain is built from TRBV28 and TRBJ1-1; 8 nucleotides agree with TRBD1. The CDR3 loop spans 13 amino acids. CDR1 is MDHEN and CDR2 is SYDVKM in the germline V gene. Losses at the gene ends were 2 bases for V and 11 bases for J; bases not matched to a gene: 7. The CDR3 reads CASSLLYRGEAFF. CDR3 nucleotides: TGTGCCAGCAGTTTACTATACAGGGGGGAGGCTTTCTTT. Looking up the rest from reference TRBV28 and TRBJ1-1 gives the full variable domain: DVKVTQSSRYLVKRTGEKVFLECVQDMDHENMFWYRQDPGLGLRLIYFSYDVKMKEKGDIPEGYSVSREKKERFSLILESASTNQTSMYLCASSLLYRGEAFFGQGTRLTVV.

In nucleotides, the CDR3 is TGTGCCAGTTGCCGGGACAGGGTTGAGACCCAGTACTTC. Translated, it gives CASCRDRVETQYF. J is TRBJ2-5 and V is TRBV2, with 9 nucleotides matching TRBD1. This CDR3 region has 13 residues. The germline V gene encodes CDR1 SNHLY and CDR2 FYNNEI. V lost 9 bases and J lost 5; bases outside the gene matches: 7.

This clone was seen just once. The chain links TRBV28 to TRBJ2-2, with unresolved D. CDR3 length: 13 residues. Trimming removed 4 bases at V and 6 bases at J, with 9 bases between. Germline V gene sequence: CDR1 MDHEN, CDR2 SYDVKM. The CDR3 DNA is TGTGCCAGCAGTTCATCCTATCCCGGGGAGCTGTTTTTT. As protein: CASSSSYPGELFF.

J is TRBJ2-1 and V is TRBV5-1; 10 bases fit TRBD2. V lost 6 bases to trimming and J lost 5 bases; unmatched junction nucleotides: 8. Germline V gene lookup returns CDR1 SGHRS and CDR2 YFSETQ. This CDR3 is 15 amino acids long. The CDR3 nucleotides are TGCGCCAGCAAGCTAGCGGGGGACCGTGACAATGAGCAGTTCTTC. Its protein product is CASKLAGDRDNEQFF.

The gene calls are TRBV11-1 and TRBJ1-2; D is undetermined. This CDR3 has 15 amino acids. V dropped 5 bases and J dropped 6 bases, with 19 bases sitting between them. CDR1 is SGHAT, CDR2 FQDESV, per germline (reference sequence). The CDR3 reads CASSPRRQIDHGYTF. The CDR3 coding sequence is TGTGCCAGCAGCCCAAGACGCCAGATAGACCATGGCTACACCTTC.

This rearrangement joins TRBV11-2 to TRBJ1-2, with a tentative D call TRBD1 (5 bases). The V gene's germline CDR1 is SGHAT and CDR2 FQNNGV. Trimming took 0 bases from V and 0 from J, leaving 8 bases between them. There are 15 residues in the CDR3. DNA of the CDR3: TGTGCCAGCAGCTTAGAAGGGGCCCCTAACTATGGCTACACCTTC. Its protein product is CASSLEGAPNYGYTF.

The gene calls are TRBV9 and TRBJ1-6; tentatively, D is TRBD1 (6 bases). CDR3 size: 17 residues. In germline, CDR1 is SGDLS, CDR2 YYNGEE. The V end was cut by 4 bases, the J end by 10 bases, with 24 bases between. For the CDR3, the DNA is TGTGCCAGCAGCCCCGGACTTAGGGGGGCCCTGGAGTCACCCCTCCACTTT. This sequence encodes CASSPGLRGALESPLHF.

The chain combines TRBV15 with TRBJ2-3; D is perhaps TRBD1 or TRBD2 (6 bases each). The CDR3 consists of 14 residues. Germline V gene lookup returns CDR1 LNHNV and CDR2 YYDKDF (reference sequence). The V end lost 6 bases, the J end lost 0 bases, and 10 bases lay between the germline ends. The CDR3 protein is CATRRGASTDTQYF. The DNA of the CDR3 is TGTGCCACCAGGAGGGGGGCTAGCACAGATACGCAGTATTTT. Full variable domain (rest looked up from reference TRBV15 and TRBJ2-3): DAMVIQNPRYQVTQFGKPVTLSCSQTLNHNVMYWYQQKSSQAPKLLFHYYDKDFNNEADTPDNFQSRRPNTSFCFLDIRSPGLGDTAMYLCATRRGASTDTQYFGPGTRLTVL.

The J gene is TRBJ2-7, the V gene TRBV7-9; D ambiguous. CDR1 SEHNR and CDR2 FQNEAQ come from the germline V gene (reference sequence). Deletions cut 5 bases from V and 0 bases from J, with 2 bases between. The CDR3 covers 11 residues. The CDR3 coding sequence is TGTGCCAGCAGCCACTCCTACGAGCAGTACTTC. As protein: CASSHSYEQYF.

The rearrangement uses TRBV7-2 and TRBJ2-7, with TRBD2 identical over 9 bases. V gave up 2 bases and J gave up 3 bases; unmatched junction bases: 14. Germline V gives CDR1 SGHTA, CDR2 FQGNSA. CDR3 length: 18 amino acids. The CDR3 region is CASSLWGLAGEFDYEQYF. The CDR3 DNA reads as TGTGCCAGCAGCTTATGGGGATTAGCGGGAGAATTTGACTACGAGCAGTACTTC.

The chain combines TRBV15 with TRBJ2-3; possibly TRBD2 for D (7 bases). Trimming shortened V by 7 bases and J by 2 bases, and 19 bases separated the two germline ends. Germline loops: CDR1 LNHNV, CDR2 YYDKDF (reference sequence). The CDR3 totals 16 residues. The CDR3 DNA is TGTGCCACCACCCGCCGGGGGCGGGGGAACACAGATACGCAGTATTTT. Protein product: CATTRRGRGNTDTQYF.

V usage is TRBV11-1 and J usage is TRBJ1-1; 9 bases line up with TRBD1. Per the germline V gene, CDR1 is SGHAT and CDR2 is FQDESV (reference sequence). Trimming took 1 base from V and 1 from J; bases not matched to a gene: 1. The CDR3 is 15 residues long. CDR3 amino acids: CASSLVDRGNTEAFF. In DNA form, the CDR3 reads TGTGCCAGCAGCTTAGTGGACAGGGGGAACACTGAAGCTTTCTTT.

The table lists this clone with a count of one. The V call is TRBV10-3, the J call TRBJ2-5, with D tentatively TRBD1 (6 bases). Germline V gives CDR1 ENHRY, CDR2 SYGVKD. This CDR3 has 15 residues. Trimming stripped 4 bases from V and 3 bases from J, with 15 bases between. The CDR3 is CAISGGRGGEETQYF. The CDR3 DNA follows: TGTGCCATCAGTGGGGGGCGAGGGGGTGAAGAGACCCAGTACTTC.

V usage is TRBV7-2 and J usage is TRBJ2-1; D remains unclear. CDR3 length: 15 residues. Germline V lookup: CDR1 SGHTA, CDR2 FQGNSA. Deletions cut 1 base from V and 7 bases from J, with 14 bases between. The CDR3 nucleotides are TGTGCCAGCAGCTTAGATTATAGAATTAGAAATGAGCAGTTCTTC. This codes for CASSLDYRIRNEQFF.

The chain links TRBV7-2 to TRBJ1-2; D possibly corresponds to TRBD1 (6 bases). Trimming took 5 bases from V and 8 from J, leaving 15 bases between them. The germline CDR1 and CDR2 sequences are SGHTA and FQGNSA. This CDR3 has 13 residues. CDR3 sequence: CASSPDRGGGYTF. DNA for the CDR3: TGTGCCAGCAGCCCAGACAGAGGGGGAGGCTACACCTTC.

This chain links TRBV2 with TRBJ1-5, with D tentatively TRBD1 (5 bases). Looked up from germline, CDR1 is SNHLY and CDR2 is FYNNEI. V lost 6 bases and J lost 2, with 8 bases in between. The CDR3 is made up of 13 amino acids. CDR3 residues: CASRLQGNQPQHF. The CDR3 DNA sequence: TGTGCCAGCAGACTACAGGGCAATCAGCCCCAGCATTTT.

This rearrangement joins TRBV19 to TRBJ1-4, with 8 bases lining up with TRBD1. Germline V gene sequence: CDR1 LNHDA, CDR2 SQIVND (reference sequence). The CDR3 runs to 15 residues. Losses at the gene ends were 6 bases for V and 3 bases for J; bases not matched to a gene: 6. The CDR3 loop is CASRTGEASNEKLFF. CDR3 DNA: TGTGCCAGTAGGACAGGGGAGGCATCTAATGAAAAACTGTTTTTT.

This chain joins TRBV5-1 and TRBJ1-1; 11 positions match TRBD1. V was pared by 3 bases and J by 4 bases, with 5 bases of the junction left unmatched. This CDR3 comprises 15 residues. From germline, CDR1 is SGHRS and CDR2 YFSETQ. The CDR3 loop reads CASSWTGTGGTEAFF. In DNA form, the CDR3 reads TGCGCCAGCAGCTGGACCGGGACAGGGGGCACTGAAGCTTTCTTT.

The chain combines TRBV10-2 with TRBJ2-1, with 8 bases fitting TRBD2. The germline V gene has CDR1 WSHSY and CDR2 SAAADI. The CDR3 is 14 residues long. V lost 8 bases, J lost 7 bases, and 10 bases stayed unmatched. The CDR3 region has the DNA TGCGCCAGCCGGTGGGGTAGCGGGATTAATGAGCAGTTCTTC. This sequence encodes CASRWGSGINEQFF.